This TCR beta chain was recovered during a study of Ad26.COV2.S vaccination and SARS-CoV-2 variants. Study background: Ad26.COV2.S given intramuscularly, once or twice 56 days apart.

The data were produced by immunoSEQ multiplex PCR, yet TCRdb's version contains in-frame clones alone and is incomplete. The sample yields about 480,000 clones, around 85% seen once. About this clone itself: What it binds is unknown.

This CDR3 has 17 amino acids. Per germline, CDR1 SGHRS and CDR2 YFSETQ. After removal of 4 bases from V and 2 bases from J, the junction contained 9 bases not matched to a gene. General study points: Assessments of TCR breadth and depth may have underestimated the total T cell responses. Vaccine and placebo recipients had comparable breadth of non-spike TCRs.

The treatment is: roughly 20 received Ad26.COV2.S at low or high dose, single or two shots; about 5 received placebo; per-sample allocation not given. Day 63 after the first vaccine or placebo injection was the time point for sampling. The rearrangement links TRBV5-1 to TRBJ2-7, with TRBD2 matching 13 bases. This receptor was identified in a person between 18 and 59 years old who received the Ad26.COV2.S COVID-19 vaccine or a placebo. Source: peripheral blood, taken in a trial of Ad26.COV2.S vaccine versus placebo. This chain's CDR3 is CASSAGLAGLGTYEQYF. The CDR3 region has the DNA TGCGCCAGCAGCGCGGGACTAGCGGGACTCGGAACCTACGAGCAGTACTTC. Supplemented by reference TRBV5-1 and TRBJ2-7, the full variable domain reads KAGVTQTPRYLIKTRGQQVTLSCSPISGHRSVSWYQQTPGQGLQFLFEYFSETQRNKGNFPGRFSGRQFSNSRSEMNVSTLELGDSALYLCASSAGLAGLGTYEQYFGPGTRLTVT.